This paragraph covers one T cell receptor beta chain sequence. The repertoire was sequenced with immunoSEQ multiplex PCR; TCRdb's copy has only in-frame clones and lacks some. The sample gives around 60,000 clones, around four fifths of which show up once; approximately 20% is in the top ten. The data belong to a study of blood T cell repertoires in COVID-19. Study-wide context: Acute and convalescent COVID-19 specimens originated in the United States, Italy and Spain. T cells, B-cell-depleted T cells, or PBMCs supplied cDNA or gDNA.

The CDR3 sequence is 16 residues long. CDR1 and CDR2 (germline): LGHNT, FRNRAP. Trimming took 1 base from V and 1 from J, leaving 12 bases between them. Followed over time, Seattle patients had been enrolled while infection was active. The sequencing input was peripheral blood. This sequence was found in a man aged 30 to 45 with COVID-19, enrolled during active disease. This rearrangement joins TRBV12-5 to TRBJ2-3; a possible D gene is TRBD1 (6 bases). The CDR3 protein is CASGLGRGMGTDTQYF. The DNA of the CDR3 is TGTGCTAGTGGTTTGGGTAGGGGGATGGGCACAGATACGCAGTATTTT.